This TCR beta chain was sequenced for a study of T cell responses to AZD1222 COVID-19 vaccine. The CDR3 sequence is 16 residues long. The J segment lost 5 bases and the V segment lost 1 base, leaving 7 bases of the junction unmatched. In germline, CDR1 is MGHRA, CDR2 YSYEKL. Assay: immunoSEQ multiplex PCR; the TCRdb copy retains only in-frame clones and omits some. The sample contains 80,000 to 100,000 clones, around nine tenths of which appear only once. Of note for this clone: What it binds is unknown.

Study observations and caveats: Clonal diversity was possibly underestimated, and the donors were mostly white British, with more females. Nearly half of spike-specific TCRs reportedly target unmutated variant regions.

This chain connects TRBV4-1 to TRBJ2-7; 11 nucleotides align to TRBD2. The clonotype comes from an adult in good health. Source: peripheral blood, taken on day 0 of MenACWY control vaccination. CDR3 in DNA: TGCGCCAGCAGCCAAGCCCCGGGACTAGCGGTTAACGAGCAGTACTTC. This gives the protein CASSQAPGLAVNEQYF.